The clone carrying this TCR beta chain was detected a few times. Original analysis: How many nucleated cells were present was estimated from reference gene primer amplification. Only in-frame clones appear in the TCRdb table, and some are missing; sequencing was by immunoSEQ multiplex PCR. The V and J calls and clone size come from that table; D and trimming were worked out from the DNA. Of more than 95,000 clones listed, approximately 74% were seen once; the top ten hold 5.5%. The data stem from a study of blood T cell repertoires in COVID-19. Whole-study context: Whether acute or convalescent, the COVID-19 samples came from the United States, Italy and Spain. The cDNA or gDNA used as material had been derived from T cells, B-cell-depleted T cells, or PBMCs.

CDR1 SQVTM and CDR2 ANQGSEA come from the germline V gene. This CDR3 has 13 amino acids. V trimming: 5 bases; J trimming: 2 bases; junction bases outside the gene matches: 3. The chain uses TRBV29-1 and TRBJ1-5; 7 bases agree with TRBD1. Sequenced: peripheral blood. This TCR was recovered from a man between 60 and 70 years old with acute or convalescent COVID-19. CDR3 nucleotide sequence: TGCAGCGTTAGACAGGGAGGCAATCAGCCCCAGCATTTT. Its translation is CSVRQGGNQPQHF.